The TCR beta chain described here comes from a study of T-cell reconstitution after alpha-beta-depleted transplantation in children. This CDR3 spans 18 amino acids. With V trimmed by 2 bases and J by 3 bases, 9 bases remained unmatched. CDR1 and CDR2 (germline): LGHNA, YSLEER. Unique molecular identifiers were built into the TCRbeta library. TCRdb reprocessed the PCR reads with MiXCR, giving one entry per CDR3 protein. The sample lists over 450,000 distinct CDR3 sequences; over 9.5% were seen once. The chain couples TRBV4-3 to TRBJ2-3; 12 bases match TRBD2. Sequenced here: PBMCs, sampled before TCRalphabeta/CD19-depleted stem cell transplant. The clonotype originates from a child aged 2 to 10 with inherited bone marrow failure, due to receive a stem cell transplant. CDR3: CASSQSPRTSGVTDTQYF. DNA for the CDR3: TGCGCCAGCAGCCAATCACCTCGGACTAGCGGGGTGACAGATACGCAGTATTTT.